The T cell receptor beta chain described here comes from a study of blood T cell repertoires in COVID-19. In the study overall: Samples representing acute and convalescent COVID-19 were sourced from the United States, Italy and Spain. Sample material is recorded as cDNA or gDNA derived from T cells, B-cell-depleted T cells, or PBMCs.

In the study's own analysis: Nucleated cell counts were estimated from reference gene primer amplification. Sequenced by immunoSEQ multiplex PCR; TCRdb stores in-frame clones only, minus some. The V and J calls and clone size were taken over from that table, and D and trimming were inferred from the DNA. Here the sample spans fewer than 150,000 clones, approximately 85% being singletons. This CDR3 has 14 residues. CDR1 MNHNY and CDR2 SVGAGI come from the germline V gene (reference sequence). V lost 6 bases and J lost 2, with 11 bases in between. This clone appeared once. The chain recombines TRBV6-6 with TRBJ1-3; no clear D gene. The clonotype was recovered from a man aged 40-49 years with acute or convalescent COVID-19. Sequencing used peripheral blood. The CDR3 is CASRGLTTGNTIYF. The CDR3 DNA follows: TGTGCCAGCAGGGGCTTAACAACTGGAAACACCATATATTTT.